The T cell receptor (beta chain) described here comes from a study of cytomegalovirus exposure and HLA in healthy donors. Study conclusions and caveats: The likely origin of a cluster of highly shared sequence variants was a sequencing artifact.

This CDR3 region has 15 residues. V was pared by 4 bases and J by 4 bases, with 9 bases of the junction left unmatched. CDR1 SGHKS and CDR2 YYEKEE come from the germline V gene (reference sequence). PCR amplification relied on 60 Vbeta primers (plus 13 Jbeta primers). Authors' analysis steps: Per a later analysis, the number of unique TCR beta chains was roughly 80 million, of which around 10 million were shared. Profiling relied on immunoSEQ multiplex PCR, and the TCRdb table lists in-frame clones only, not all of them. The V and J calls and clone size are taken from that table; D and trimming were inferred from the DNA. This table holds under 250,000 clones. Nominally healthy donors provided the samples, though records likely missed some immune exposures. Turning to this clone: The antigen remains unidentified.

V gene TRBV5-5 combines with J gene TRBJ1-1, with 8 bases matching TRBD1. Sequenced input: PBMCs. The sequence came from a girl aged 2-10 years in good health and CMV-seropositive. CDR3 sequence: CASSLDDRGVTEAFF. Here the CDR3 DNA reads TGTGCCAGCAGCCTAGACGACAGGGGCGTCACTGAAGCTTTCTTT.